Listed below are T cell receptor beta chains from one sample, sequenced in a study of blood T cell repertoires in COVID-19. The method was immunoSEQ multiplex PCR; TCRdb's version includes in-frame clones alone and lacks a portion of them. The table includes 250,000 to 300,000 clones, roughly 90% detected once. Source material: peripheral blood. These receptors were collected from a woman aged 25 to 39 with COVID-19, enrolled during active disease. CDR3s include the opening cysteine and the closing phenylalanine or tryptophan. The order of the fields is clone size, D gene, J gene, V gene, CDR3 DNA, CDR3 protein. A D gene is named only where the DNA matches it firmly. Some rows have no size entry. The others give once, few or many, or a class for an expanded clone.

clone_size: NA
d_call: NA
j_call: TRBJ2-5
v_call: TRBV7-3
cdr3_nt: TGTGCCAGCAGCCATGACAGGGACTCCTACAAGACCCAGTACTTC
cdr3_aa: CASSHDRDSYKTQYF

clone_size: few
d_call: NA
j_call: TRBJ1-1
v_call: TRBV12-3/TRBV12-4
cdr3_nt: TGTGCCAGCAGAAGTGCCGTCGAGACTGAAGCTTTCTTT
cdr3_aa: CASRSAVETEAFF

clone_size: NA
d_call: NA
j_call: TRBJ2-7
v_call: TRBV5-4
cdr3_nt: TGTGCCAGCAGCTCGTCGGGTCTTAGCTACGAGCAGTACTTC
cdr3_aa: CASSSSGLSYEQYF

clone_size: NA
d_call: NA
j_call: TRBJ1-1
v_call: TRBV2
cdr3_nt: TGTGCCAGCAGTGAAGCTCAGAAAGCTTTCTTT
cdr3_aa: CASSEAQKAFF

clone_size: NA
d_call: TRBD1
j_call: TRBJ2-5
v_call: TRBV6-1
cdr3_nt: TGTGCCAGCAGTGATGGGGACAGTAGGGAGACCCAGTACTTC
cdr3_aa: CASSDGDSRETQYF

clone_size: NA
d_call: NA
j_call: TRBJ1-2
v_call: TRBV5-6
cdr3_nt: TGTGCCAGCAGCCCCGGGAGCAACTATGGCTACACCTTC
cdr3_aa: CASSPGSNYGYTF

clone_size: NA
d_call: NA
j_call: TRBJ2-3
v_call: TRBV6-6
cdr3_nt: TGTGCCAGCAGCAGGACAGTAGATACGCAGTATTTT
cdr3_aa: CASSRTVDTQYF

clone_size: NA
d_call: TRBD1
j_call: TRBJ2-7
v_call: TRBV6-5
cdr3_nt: TGTGCCAGCTCCGGGACAGTCTACGAGCAGTACTTC
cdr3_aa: CASSGTVYEQYF

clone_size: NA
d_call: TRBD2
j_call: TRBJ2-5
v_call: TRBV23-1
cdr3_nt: TGCGCCAGCAGCCCACCGGGACTAGCGGGAGCGGTAAAAGAGACCCAGTACTTC
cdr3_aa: CASSPPGLAGAVKETQYF

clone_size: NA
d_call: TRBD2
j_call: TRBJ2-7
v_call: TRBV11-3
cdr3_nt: TGTGCCAGCAGCTCCATGGGACTAGCGGGAGGAGAGCAGTACTTC
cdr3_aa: CASSSMGLAGGEQYF

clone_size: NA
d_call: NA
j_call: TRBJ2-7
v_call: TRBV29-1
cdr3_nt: TGCAGCGTTGCCGGGTCCCCCTACGAGCAGTACTTC
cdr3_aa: CSVAGSPYEQYF

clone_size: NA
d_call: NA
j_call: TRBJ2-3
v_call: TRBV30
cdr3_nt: TGTGCCTACAATTTGGGGGCTGGGGGAGATACGCAGTATTTT
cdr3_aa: CAYNLGAGGDTQYF

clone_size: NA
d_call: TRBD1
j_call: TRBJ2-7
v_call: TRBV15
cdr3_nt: TGTGCCACCAGCAGAGGACAGGGGGCTTTCAACGAGCAGTACTTC
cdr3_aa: CATSRGQGAFNEQYF

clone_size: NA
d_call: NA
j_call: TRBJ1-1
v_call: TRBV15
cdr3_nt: TGTGCCACCAGCAGCGAACAGGGAGCTGAAGCTTTCTTT
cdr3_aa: CATSSEQGAEAFF

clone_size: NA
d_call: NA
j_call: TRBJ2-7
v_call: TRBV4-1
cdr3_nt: TGCGCCAGCAGCCAAGGGACACGGTCCTACGAGCAGTACTTC
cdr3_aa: CASSQGTRSYEQYF

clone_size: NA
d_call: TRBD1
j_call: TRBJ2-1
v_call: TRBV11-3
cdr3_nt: TGTGCCAGCAGCTTAGAATTTACAGGGGACCAGTTCTTC
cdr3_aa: CASSLEFTGDQFF

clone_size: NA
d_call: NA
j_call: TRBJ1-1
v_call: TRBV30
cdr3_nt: TGTGCCTGGAGTGAGGGGGTGAGCACTGAAGCTTTCTTT
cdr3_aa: CAWSEGVSTEAFF

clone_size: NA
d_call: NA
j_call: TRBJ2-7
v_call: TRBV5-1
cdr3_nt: TGCGCCAGCAGCTTGGCCGGGAAGAGGAGCTCCTACGAGCAGTACTTC
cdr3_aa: CASSLAGKRSSYEQYF

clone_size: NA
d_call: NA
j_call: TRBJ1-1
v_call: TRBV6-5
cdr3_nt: TGTGCCAGCAGCAGGGGTAACACTGAAGCTTTCTTT
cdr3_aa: CASSRGNTEAFF

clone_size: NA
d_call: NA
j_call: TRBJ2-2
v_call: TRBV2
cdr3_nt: TGTGCCAGCGGGGGAGCGGGCTCGAACACCGGGGAGCTGTTTTTT
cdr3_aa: CASGGAGSNTGELFF

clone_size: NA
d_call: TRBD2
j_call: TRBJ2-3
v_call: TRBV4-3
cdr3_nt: TGCGCCAGCAGCCAAGCGGGGCTAGCGGGGTTCACAGATACGCAGTATTTT
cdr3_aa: CASSQAGLAGFTDTQYF

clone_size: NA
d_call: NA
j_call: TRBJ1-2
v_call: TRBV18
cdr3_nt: TGTGCCAGCTCACCCTTAGCGGCGGACCCGAATGGCTACACCTTC
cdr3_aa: CASSPLAADPNGYTF

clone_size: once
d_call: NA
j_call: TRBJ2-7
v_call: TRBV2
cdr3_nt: TGTGCCAGCAGTGATGGCCCACCAAAAGAGCAGTACTTC
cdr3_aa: CASSDGPPKEQYF

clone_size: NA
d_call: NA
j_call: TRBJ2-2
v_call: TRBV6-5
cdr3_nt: TGTGCCAGCAGTTACTCGAGGCGGATCACCGGGGAGCTGTTTTTT
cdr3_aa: CASSYSRRITGELFF

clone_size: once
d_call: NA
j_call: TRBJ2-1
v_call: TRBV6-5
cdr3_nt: TGTGCCAGCACCGTAGATTGGCGGTTAAGGGGTGAGCAGTTCTTC
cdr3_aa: CASTVDWRLRGEQFF

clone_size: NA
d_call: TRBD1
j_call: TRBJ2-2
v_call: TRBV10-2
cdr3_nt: TGCGCCTTAGGACAGGGGAGGACCGGGGAGCTGTTTTTT
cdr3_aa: CALGQGRTGELFF

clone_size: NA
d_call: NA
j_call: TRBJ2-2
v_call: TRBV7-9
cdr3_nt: TGTGCCAGCAGCCCAATGGGCTGGAACACCGGGGAGCTGTTTTTT
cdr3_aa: CASSPMGWNTGELFF

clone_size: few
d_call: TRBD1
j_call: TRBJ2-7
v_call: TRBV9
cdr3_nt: TGTGCCAGCAGCCCAACAGGGGCCTACGAGCAGTACTTC
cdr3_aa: CASSPTGAYEQYF

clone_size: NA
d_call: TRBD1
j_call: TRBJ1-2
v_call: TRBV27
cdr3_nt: TGTGCCAGCAGCTTCGACAGGGGGGATGGCTACACCTTC
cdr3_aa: CASSFDRGDGYTF

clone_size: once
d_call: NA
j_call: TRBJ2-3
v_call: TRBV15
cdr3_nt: TGTGCCACCAGCAGAGCTCCAGCGAGGGTCACGGATACGCAGTATTTT
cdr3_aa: CATSRAPARVTDTQYF

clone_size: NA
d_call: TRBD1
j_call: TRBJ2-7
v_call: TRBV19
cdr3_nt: TGTGCCAGTAGGGACAGGGAGGACTACGAGCAGTACTTC
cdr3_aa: CASRDREDYEQYF

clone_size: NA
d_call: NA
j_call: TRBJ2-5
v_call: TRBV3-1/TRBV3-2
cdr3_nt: TGTGCCAGCAGCCAAGATCCGGGCCCTAGGGGAGGGACCCAGTACTTC
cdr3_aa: CASSQDPGPRGGTQYF

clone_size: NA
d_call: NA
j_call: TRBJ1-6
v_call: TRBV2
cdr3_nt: TGTGCCAGCAGTGACAGGGAGGACACACCCCTCCACTTT
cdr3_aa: CASSDREDTPLHF

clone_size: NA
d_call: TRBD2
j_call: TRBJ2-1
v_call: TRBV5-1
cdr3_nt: TGCGCCAGCAGCTTGGGAACCGGGGGGGAGTTCTTC
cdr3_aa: CASSLGTGGEFF

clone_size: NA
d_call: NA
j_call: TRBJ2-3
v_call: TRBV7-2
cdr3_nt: TGTGCCAGCAGCTTCGGGGGACCAGATATGTATTTT
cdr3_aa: CASSFGGPDMYF

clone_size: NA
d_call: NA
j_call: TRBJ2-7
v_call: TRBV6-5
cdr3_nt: TGTGCCAGCAGTTACTCTGGGACTGGCGAGCAGTACTTC
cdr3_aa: CASSYSGTGEQYF

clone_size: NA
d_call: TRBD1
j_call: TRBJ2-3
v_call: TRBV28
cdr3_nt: TGTGCCAGCAGTTTTGACGGGACAGGGGGTACAGATACGCAGTATTTT
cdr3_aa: CASSFDGTGGTDTQYF

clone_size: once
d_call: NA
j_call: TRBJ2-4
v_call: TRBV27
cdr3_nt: TGTGCCAGCAGTGACGGGACTCGGGGGAACATTCAGTACTTC
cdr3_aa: CASSDGTRGNIQYF

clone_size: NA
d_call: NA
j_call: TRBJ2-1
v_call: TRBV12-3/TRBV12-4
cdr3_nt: TGTGCCAGCACTTTGGGCCCTTACAATGAGCAGTTCTTC
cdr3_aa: CASTLGPYNEQFF

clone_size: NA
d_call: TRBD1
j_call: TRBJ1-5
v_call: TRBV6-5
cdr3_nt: TGTGCCAGCAGCTGGGACAGGGAAGGTCAGCCCCAGCATTTT
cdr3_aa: CASSWDREGQPQHF

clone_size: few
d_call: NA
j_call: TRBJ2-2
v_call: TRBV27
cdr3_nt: TGTGCCAGCAGTTTATATCCTAACACCGGGGAGCTGTTTTTT
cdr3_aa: CASSLYPNTGELFF

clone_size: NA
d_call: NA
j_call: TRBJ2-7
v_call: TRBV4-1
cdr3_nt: TGCGCCAGCAGCCCCCGGGACTTAGTCTACGAGCAGTACTTC
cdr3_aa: CASSPRDLVYEQYF

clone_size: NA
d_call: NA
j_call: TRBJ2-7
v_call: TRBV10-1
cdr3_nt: TGCGCCAGCACTGAGAAGGGGAAGCGATCCTACGAGCAGTACTTC
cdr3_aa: CASTEKGKRSYEQYF

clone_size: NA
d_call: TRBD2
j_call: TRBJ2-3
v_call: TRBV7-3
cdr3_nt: TGTGCCAGCAGCTTCCACCACCTCTCTAGCGGGAAGGGAGATACGCAGTATTTT
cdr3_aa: CASSFHHLSSGKGDTQYF

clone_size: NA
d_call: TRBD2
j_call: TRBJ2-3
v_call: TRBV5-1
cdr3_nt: TGCGCCAGCAGCAGGACTAGCGGGTCTAGCACAGATACGCAGTATTTT
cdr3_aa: CASSRTSGSSTDTQYF

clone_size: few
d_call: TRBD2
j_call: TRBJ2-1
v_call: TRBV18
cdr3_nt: TGTGCCAGCTCACCACCGGAGGGTAGCGGGAGCTCCTACAATGAGCAGTTCTTC
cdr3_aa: CASSPPEGSGSSYNEQFF

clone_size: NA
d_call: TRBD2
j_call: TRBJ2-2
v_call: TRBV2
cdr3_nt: TGTGCCAGCAGAGAAACTAGCGGGAGGGCCACCGGGGAGCTGTTTTTT
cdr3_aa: CASRETSGRATGELFF

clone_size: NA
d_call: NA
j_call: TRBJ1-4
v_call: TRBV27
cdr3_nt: TGTGCCAGCAGTTTAGACGGAGGGTATGAAAAACTGTTTTTT
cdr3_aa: CASSLDGGYEKLFF

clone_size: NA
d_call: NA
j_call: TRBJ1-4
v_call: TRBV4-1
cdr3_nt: TGCGCCAGCAGCCAAGAGGTGAGGGATGAAAAACTGTTTTTT
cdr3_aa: CASSQEVRDEKLFF

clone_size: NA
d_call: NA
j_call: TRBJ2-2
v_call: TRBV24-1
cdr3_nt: TGTGCCACCAGTGACCAAACCTCGAGCACCGGGGAGCTGTTTTTT
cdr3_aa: CATSDQTSSTGELFF

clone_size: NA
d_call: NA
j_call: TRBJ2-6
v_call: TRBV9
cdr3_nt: TGTGCCAGCACCGGAGGGGGGGTGGCGTTGGGGGCCAACGTCCTGACTTTC
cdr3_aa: CASTGGGVALGANVLTF

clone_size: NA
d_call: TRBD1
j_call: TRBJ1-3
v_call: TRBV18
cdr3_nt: TGTGCCAGCTCACGGGGACAGGACTCTGGAAACACCATATATTTT
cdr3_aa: CASSRGQDSGNTIYF

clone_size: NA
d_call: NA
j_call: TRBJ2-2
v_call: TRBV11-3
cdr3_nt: TGTGCCAGCAGCCGGACAGTCACCGGGGAGCTGTTTTTT
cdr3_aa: CASSRTVTGELFF

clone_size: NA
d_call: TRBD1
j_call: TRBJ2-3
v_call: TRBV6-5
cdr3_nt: TGTGCCAGCAGTTCCCCCCAGGGGGCGACAGATACGCAGTATTTT
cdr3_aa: CASSSPQGATDTQYF